This is a list of T cell receptor beta chains from one sample in a study of cytomegalovirus exposure and HLA in healthy donors. Some clones are missing from TCRdb's copy, which holds only in-frame ones; the method was immunoSEQ multiplex PCR. The repertoire holds tens of thousands of clones, about 95% seen once, with about 1.9% in the top ten. Sequenced: PBMCs. The receptors come from a woman aged 18 to 35 in good health and CMV-seropositive. Both conserved end residues are part of each CDR3. Each record gives: D gene, clone size, J gene, V gene, CDR3 protein. A D gene is named only where the DNA matches it firmly. Expanded clones are given a class, and other clones once, few, many or no size at all.

>.|.|TRBJ1-4|TRBV13
CASSSEKEKLFF
>.|.|TRBJ2-1|TRBV5-1
CASSLEGGLGDNEQFF
>.|.|TRBJ1-5|TRBV6-5
CASSPTGSNQPQHF
>TRBD2|.|TRBJ2-1|TRBV7-2
CASSLLGRGEQFF
>.|.|TRBJ1-2|TRBV11-3
CASSLVANYGYTF
>.|once|TRBJ1-3|TRBV5-1
CASSLAGGAAGNTIYF
>.|.|TRBJ2-1|TRBV6-1
CASSRTAYGNEQFF
>.|.|TRBJ2-1|TRBV2
CASSEPVEEQFF
>TRBD1|.|TRBJ2-7|TRBV27
CASTTGGREQYF
>TRBD2|.|TRBJ2-1|TRBV9
CASSVEGLASYNEQFF
>.|.|TRBJ2-2|TRBV9
CASSVEQGPGELFF
>.|once|TRBJ2-5|TRBV19
CASRSGQPGQETQYF
>.|.|TRBJ2-7|TRBV6-5
CASSPGLLGLGEQYF
>TRBD1|.|TRBJ2-7|TRBV11-2
CASSPDRGLRYEQYF
>TRBD2|.|TRBJ2-1|TRBV7-3
CASSGVSGSYNEQFF
>TRBD1|.|TRBJ1-4|TRBV7-9
CASSLQTGLNPTNEKLFF
>TRBD1|.|TRBJ1-1|TRBV9
CASSPRDRDNTEAFF
>.|.|TRBJ1-4|TRBV7-7
CASSLGGEDEKLFF
>TRBD1|.|TRBJ2-3|TRBV30
CAWSVGTGGSTDTQYF
>.|.|TRBJ2-3|TRBV4-3
CASSPRQSSTTDTQYF
>TRBD1|.|TRBJ2-1|TRBV19
CASSIDRVLNEQFF
>TRBD1|.|TRBJ2-7|TRBV6-5
CASMGWDSPYEQYF
>.|.|TRBJ1-5|TRBV6-6
CASSYERLNQPQHF
>TRBD2|.|TRBJ2-7|TRBV13
CASSLEGGGSYEQYF
>TRBD1|.|TRBJ2-7|TRBV5-4
CASSLGTGNLEQYF